This T cell receptor (beta chain) is drawn from a study of T-cell reconstitution after alpha-beta-depleted transplantation in children. This clonotype was counted many times. Looked up from germline, CDR1 is MNHEY and CDR2 is SMNVEV (reference sequence). The CDR3 is made up of 13 amino acids. Trimming stripped 5 bases from V and 2 bases from J, with 10 bases between. Unique molecular identifiers featured in how the TCRbeta library was prepared. MiXCR, run by TCRdb on the PCR reads, gives a single entry per CDR3 protein. The repertoire holds 95,000 to 120,000 distinct CDR3 sequences, with approximately 6% as singletons.

This clonotype was obtained from a male patient under 10 years old who had a stem cell transplant for acute lymphoblastic leukemia, so the T cells may come from the graft donor. This chain uses TRBV27 with TRBJ2-7; a possible D gene is TRBD1 (6 bases). Specimen: PBMCs, mostly from graft donor cells, collected 360 days after TCRalphabeta/CD19-depleted stem cell transplant. CDR3 nucleotides: TGTGCCAGCAGTACAGGGTCTACCTACGAGCAGTACTTC. It translates to CASSTGSTYEQYF.